This entry features one TCR beta chain sequence. The target of this receptor is not known. Base quality data are lacking; no much larger clone is found one base away. This record comes from a study of control samples from healthy donors and cancer patients (dated by TCRdb to the early 2020s). The library was obtained by the immunoSEQ multiplex PCR assay. The clones in this table, taken by TCRdb from immuneACCESS, are in-frame only. Not every clone is retained; where verified, under half of the shortfall comes from an unresolved V gene, and the cause of the rest is unknown. This sample comprises roughly 130,000 clones, nearly 90% of them detected only once. The top ten clonotypes cover roughly 3.2% of the sample. This receptor was identified in a man between 50 and 59 years old in good health. The sequencing input was blood.

The DNA sequence is as follows: TGTGCCAGCAGCCAGGGACAGGGGGCAAGTACTGAAGCTTTCTTT. Translated, it gives CASSQGQGASTEAFF. Rearrangement joined TRBV5-6 to TRBJ1-1, with 12 junctional bases fitting TRBD1. From the cysteine through the phenylalanine, the CDR3 covers 15 amino acids. Kept here is only the CDR3 DNA, which spans 45 bases and is read in frame from base 1. V lost 4 bases and J lost 5 bases, and the count of bases not matched to a germline gene is 6. Sequences SGHDT (CDR1) and YYEEEE (CDR2) are obtained from the germline V gene.